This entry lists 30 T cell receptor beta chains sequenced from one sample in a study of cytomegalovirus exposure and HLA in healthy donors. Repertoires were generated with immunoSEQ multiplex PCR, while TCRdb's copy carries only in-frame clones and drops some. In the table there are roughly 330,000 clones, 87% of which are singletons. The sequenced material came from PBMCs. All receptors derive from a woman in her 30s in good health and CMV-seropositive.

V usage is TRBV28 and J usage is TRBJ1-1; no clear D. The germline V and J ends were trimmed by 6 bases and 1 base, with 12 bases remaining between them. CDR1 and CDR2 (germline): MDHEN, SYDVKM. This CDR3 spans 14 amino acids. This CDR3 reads CASRTRGTNTEAFF. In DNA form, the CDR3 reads TGTGCCAGCAGGACGCGGGGAACGAACACTGAAGCTTTCTTT.

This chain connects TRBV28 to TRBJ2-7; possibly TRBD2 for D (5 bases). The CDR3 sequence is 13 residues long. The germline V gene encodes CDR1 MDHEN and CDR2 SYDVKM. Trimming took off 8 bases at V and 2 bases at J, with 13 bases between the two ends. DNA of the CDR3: TGTGCCAGCGGACGGGAAATTCCCTACGAGCAGTACTTC. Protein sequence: CASGREIPYEQYF. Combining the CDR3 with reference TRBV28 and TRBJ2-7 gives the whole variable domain DVKVTQSSRYLVKRTGEKVFLECVQDMDHENMFWYRQDPGLGLRLIYFSYDVKMKEKGDIPEGYSVSREKKERFSLILESASTNQTSMYLCASGREIPYEQYFGPGTRLTVT.

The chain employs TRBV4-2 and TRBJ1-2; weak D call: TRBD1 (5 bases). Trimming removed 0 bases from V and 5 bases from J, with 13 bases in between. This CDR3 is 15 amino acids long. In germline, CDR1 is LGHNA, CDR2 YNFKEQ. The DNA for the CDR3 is TGTGCCAGCAGCCAAGATCGGGGCAGGGAATATGGCTACACCTTC. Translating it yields CASSQDRGREYGYTF.

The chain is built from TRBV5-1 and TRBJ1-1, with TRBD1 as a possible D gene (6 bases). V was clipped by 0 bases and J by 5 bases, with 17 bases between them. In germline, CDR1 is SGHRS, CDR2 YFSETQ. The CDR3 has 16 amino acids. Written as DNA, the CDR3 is TGCGCCAGCAGCTTGGGAGGCCAGGGGAGATGGACTGAAGCTTTCTTT. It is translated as CASSLGGQGRWTEAFF. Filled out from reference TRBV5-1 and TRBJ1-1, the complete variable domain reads KAGVTQTPRYLIKTRGQQVTLSCSPISGHRSVSWYQQTPGQGLQFLFEYFSETQRNKGNFPGRFSGRQFSNSRSEMNVSTLELGDSALYLCASSLGGQGRWTEAFFGQGTRLTVV.

In nucleotides, the CDR3 is TGTGCCAGCAGCCTACGAAATAATGAGCAGTTCTTC. It encodes CASSLRNNEQFF. V and J are TRBV14 and TRBJ2-1; D unclear. V dropped 4 bases and J dropped 7 bases, with 8 bases sitting between them. The CDR3 spans 12 residues. Germline V gene sequence: CDR1 SGHDN, CDR2 FVKESK. The full variable domain, completed using reference TRBV14 and TRBJ2-1, is EAGVTQFPSHSVIEKGQTVTLRCDPISGHDNLYWYRRVMGKEIKFLLHFVKESKQDESGMPNNRFLAERTGGTYSTLKVQPAELEDSGVYFCASSLRNNEQFFGPGTRLTVL.

The CDR3: CASSLAQGHSTDTQYF. The CDR3 nucleotides read TGTGCCAGCAGCTTAGCGCAAGGCCACAGCACAGATACGCAGTATTTT. The V call is TRBV7-6, the J call TRBJ2-3; no definite D call. This CDR3 contains 16 residues. The V and J ends lost 0 bases and 0 bases respectively, with 10 bases between them. CDR1 and CDR2 from the germline V gene are SGHVS and FNYEAQ.

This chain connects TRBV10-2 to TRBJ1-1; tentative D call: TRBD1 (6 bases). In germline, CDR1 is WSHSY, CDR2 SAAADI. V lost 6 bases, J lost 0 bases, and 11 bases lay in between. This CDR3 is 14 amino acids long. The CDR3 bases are TGCGCCAGCAGAGCGGGACACCTGAACACTGAAGCTTTCTTT. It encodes CASRAGHLNTEAFF.

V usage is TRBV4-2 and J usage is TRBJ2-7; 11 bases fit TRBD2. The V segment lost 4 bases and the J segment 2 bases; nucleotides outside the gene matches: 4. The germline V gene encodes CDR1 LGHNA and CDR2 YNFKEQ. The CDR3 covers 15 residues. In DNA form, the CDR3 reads TGTGCCAGCAGCCTCCGACTAGCGGGAACCTACGAGCAGTACTTC. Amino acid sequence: CASSLRLAGTYEQYF.

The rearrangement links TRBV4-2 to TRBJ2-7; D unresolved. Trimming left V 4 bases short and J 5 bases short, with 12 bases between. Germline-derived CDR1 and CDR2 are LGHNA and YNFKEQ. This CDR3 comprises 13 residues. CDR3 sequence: CASSPGPEDEQYF. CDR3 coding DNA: TGTGCCAGCAGCCCGGGCCCCGAGGACGAGCAGTACTTC.

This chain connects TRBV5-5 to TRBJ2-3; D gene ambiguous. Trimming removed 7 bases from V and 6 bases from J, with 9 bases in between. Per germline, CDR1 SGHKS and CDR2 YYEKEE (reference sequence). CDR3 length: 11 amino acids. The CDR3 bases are TGTGCCAGCCGCCGATGGGATACGCAGTATTTT. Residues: CASRRWDTQYF.

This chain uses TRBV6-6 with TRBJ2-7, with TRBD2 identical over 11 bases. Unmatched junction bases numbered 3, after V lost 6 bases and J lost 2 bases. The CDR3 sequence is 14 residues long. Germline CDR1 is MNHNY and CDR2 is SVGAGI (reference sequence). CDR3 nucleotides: TGTGCCAGCAGAGGTAGCGGGAGGGCCTACGAGCAGTACTTC. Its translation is CASRGSGRAYEQYF.

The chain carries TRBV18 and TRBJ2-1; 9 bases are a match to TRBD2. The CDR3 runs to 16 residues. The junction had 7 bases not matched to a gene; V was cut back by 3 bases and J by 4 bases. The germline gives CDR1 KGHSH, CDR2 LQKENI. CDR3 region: CASSPRGGAFYNEQFF. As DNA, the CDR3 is TGTGCCAGCTCACCCCGCGGGGGGGCGTTTTACAATGAGCAGTTCTTC.

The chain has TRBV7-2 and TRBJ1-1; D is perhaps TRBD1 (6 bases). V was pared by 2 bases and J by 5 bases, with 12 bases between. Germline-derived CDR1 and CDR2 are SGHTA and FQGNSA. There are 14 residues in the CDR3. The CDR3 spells CASSLQGQVTEAFF. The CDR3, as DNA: TGTGCCAGCAGCTTACAGGGGCAAGTAACTGAAGCTTTCTTT. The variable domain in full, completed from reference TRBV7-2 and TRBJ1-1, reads GAGVSQSPSNKVTEKGKDVELRCDPISGHTALYWYRQSLGQGLEFLIYFQGNSAPDKSGLPSDRFSAERTGGSVSTLTIQRTQQEDSAVYLCASSLQGQVTEAFFGQGTRLTVV.

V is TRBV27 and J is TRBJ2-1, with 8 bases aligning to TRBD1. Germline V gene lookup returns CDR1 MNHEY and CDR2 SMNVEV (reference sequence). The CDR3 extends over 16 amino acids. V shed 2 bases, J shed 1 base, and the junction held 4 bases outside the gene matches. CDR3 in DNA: TGTGCCAGCAGTTTAAGGAGGACAGGGTCCTACAATGAGCAGTTCTTC. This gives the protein CASSLRRTGSYNEQFF.

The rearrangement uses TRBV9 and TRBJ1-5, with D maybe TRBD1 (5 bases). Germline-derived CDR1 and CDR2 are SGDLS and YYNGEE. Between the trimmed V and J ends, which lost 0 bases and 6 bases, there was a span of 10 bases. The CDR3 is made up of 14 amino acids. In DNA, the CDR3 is TGTGCCAGCAGCGTAGACGAAAGGGGTCAGCCCCAGCATTTT. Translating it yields CASSVDERGQPQHF. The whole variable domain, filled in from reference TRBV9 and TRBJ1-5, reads DSGVTQTPKHLITATGQRVTLRCSPRSGDLSVYWYQQSLDQGLQFLIQYYNGEERAKGNILERFSAQQFPDLHSELNLSSLELGDSALYFCASSVDERGQPQHFGDGTRLSIL.

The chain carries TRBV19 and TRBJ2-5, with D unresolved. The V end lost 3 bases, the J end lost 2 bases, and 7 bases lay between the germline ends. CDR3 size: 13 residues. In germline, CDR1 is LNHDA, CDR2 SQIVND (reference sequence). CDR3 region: CASSILLQETQYF. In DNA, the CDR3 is TGTGCCAGTAGTATTTTGCTTCAAGAGACCCAGTACTTC.

The chain's CDR3 is CASSPITGDTGELFF. CDR3 sequence (DNA): TGCGCCAGCAGCCCCATCACAGGGGACACCGGGGAGCTGTTTTTT. This rearrangement joins TRBV5-1 to TRBJ2-2; TRBD1 matches at 7 bases. In germline, CDR1 is SGHRS, CDR2 YFSETQ. V lost 4 bases and J lost 3; bases outside the gene matches: 6. The CDR3 totals 15 residues.

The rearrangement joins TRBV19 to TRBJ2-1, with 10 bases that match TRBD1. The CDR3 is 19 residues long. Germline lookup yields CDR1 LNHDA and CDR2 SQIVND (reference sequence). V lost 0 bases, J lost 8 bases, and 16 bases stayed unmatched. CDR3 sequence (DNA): TGTGCCAGTAGTATAGATTCGACCAGAGTGACAGGGGGCTTTGATGAGCAGTTCTTC. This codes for CASSIDSTRVTGGFDEQFF.

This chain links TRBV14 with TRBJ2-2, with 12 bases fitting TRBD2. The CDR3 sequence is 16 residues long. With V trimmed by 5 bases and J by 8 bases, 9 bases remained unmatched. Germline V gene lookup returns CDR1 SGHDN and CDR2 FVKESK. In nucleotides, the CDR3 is TGTGCCAGCAGCTTCCGACTAGCGGGAGTCTCTGGGGAGCTGTTTTTT. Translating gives CASSFRLAGVSGELFF.

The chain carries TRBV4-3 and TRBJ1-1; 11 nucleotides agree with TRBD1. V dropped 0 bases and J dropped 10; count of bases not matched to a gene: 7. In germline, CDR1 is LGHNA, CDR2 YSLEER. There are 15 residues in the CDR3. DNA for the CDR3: TGCGCCAGCAGCCAAGATTGGACAGGGGGCGAGGGAGCTTTCTTT. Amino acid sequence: CASSQDWTGGEGAFF.

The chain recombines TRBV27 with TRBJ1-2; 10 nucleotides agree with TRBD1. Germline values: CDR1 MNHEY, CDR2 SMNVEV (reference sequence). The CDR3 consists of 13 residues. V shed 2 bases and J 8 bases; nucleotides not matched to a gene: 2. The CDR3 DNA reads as TGTGCCAGCAGTTTAGGGACAGGGGACGGCTACACCTTC. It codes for CASSLGTGDGYTF.

For the CDR3, the DNA is TGTGCCATCAGTGGGGGACTAGCGGGGAATGAGCAGTTCTTC. It yields the protein CAISGGLAGNEQFF. This sequence joins TRBV10-3 and TRBJ2-1; 13 bases agree with TRBD2. The CDR3 extends over 14 amino acids. The V gene's germline CDR1 is ENHRY and CDR2 SYGVKD. J gave up 7 bases and V 4 bases, and 1 base lay outside the gene matches.

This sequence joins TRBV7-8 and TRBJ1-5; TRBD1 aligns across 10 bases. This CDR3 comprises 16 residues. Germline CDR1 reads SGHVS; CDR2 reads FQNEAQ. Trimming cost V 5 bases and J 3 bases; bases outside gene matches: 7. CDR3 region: CASSIRDRGLNQPQHF. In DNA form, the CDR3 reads TGTGCCAGCAGCATCCGGGACAGGGGTCTCAATCAGCCCCAGCATTTT. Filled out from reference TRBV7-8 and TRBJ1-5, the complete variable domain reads GAGVSQSPRYKVAKRGQDVALRCDPISGHVSLFWYQQALGQGPEFLTYFQNEAQLDKSGLPSDRFFAERPEGSVSTLKIQRTQQEDSAVYLCASSIRDRGLNQPQHFGDGTRLSIL.

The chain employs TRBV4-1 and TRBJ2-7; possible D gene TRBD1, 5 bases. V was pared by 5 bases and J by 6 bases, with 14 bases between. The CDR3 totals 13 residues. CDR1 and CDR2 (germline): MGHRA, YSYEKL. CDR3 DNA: TGCGCCAGCAGCTTGACAGACCTCGCCGAGCAGTACTTC. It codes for CASSLTDLAEQYF.

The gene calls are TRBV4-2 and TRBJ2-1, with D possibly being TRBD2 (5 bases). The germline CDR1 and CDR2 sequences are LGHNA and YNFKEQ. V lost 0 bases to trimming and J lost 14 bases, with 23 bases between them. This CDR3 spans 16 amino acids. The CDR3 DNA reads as TGTGCCAGCAGCCAAGACCCCAGCGGTGGCCTCGGGATGGAGTTCTTC. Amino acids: CASSQDPSGGLGMEFF.

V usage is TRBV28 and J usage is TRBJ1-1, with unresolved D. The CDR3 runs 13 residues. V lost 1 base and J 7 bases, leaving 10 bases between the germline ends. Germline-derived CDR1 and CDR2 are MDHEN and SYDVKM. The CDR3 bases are TGTGCCAGCAGTTTATCAGGATACCGTGAAGCTTTCTTT. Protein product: CASSLSGYREAFF.

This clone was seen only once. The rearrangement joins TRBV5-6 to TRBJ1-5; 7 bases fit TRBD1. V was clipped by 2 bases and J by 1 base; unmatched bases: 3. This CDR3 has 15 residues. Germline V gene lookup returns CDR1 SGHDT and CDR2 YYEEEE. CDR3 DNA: TGTGCCAGCAGCTTTCAGGGGGTCAGCAATCAGCCCCAGCATTTT. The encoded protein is CASSFQGVSNQPQHF.

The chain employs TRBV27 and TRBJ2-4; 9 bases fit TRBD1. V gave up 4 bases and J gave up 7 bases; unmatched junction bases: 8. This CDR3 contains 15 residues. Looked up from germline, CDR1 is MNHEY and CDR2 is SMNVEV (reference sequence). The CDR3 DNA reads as TGTGCCAGCAGTTCCAACCGGGACAGGGACAACATTCAGTACTTC. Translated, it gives CASSSNRDRDNIQYF.

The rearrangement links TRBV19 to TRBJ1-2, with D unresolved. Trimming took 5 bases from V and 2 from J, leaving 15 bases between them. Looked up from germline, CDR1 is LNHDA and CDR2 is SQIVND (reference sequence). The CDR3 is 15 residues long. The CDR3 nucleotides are TGTGCCAGTAGTCCCCGTAACAGTGTCAACTATGGCTACACCTTC. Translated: CASSPRNSVNYGYTF.

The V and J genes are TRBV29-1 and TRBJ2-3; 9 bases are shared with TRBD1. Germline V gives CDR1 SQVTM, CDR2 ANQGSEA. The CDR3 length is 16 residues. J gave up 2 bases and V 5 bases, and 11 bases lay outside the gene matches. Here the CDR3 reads CSVRQGVFAHTDTQYF. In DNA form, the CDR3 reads TGCAGCGTTAGACAGGGGGTATTCGCCCACACAGATACGCAGTATTTT.